This T cell receptor (beta chain) comes out of a study of T cells in Graves' hyperthyroidism and ophthalmopathy. General study points: Separating ophthalmopathy from stable hyperthyroidism was achieved by a 13 V-J model.

The CDR3 regions of TCR beta were amplified from RNA transcripts. A first-round RT-PCR of the TCR CDR3 used the HTBI primer set. TCRdb re-analysed the multiplex PCR reads in MiXCR, keeping a single row per CDR3 protein. The table lists about 300,000 distinct CDR3 sequences, around 15% of them singletons. The PBMCs had their origin in roughly 10 ml of fresh peripheral blood. This clonotype was seen a handful of times. What it binds is unknown. The TCR comes from a woman between 40 and 50 years old with Graves' hyperthyroidism. Sequenced material: blood.

CDR3 nucleotides: TGTGCCAGCAGTGCCCTAGCGGTTAACAATGAGCAGTTCTTC. It encodes CASSALAVNNEQFF. The V gene is TRBV2, the J gene TRBJ2-1; 7 bases are shared with TRBD2. Losses at the gene ends were 4 bases for V and 5 bases for J; bases not matched to a gene: 5. The germline gives CDR1 SNHLY, CDR2 FYNNEI. This CDR3 is 14 amino acids long.